This TCR beta chain was retrieved from a study of Tregs in tolerant kidney transplant recipients (dated by TCRdb to about 2019). General notes on the study: The transplants used related donors with nonmyeloablative bone marrow transplantation, and mixed chimerism in the human trials was transient. TCRbeta sequencing was used in the study to identify donor-specific regulatory T cells before combined kidney and bone marrow transplantation, and the identified cells were then tracked after transplant. What the authors observed across the whole study: The study was limited by small patient numbers, and the findings need validation in larger populations and under other immunosuppression protocols. PCR primers changed over time for some patients, so nucleotide-level comparison across those patients' samples was not possible. Although technical replication error seemed to be minimal, the question of biological reproducibility was not addressed directly. Donor-specific Treg expansion exceeded global Treg expansion in tolerant patients, suggesting antigen-driven rather than nonspecific expansion. Expanding Tregs with activated donor B cells appeared to identify the most biologically relevant and donor-specific TCRbeta repertoire.

Inclusive of the bounding cysteine and phenylalanine, the CDR3 is 14 residues long. Just CDR3 DNA is preserved here, 42 bases in frame from base 1. The junction shows trimming of 2 bases on V and 0 bases on J, plus 5 bases between the germline ends. CDR1 and CDR2, per the germline V gene, are MDHEN and SYDVKM. On this clone: What antigen it recognizes has not been identified. It has no much larger one-base neighbor in the sample; base qualities were not kept.

For TCRbeta CDR3 sequencing, genomic DNA was extracted from sorted cells using the QIAGEN DNeasy Blood and Tissue Kit. High-throughput TCRbeta CDR3 sequencing, including PCR amplification with bias correction and internal controls, was performed commercially through immunoSEQ. Under the source paper's analysis protocol: Unique productive TCRbeta sequences were defined by CDR3 nucleotide sequence where primers matched, and otherwise by CDR3 amino acid sequence together with Vbeta and Jbeta genes. To correct sorting error, sequences shared between sorted populations at a frequency ratio of 2:1 or less were removed; the rest were assigned to the higher population. A sequence counted as donor-reactive if, in CFSE-low cells, the sequence had a frequency of at least 0.01% and was expanded at least 5-fold compared with unstimulated cells. Repertoire divergence was quantified by Jensen-Shannon divergence calculated from the top 100 TCRbeta sequences ranked by frequency. For samples with multiple sequencing runs, sorting error was corrected in each run separately before the runs were combined. In its TCRdb copy, this immuneACCESS table keeps in-frame sequences only and misses some clones. Where compared with another copy, unresolved V genes explain less than half of these, and the others have no known cause. V and J calls and clone size are those listed in that table; D and trimming were worked out from the DNA. The sample table lists 85,000 to 100,000 clones, roughly 93% of them with a count of one. The ten largest make up 0.46% of the sample.

The sample's time point label, decoded: blood sample drawn before combined kidney and bone marrow transplant. Thawed PBMCs were FACS-sorted into unstimulated Tregs (CD4+CD25+CD127-), CD4+ non-Tregs (CD4+CD25-), CD4 cells and CD8 cells. The patients were several recipients of combined kidney and bone marrow transplants from the ITN036ST trial, and samples were available only from these trial subjects. Healthy control blood was separated into PBMCs by Ficoll density gradient and cryopreserved, and patient PBMCs were collected both before and after transplant. The receptor was isolated from a human donor who received a combined kidney and bone marrow transplant. The rearrangement joined TRBV28 to TRBJ2-1; the D gene cannot be resolved reliably. The specimen comprised CD4+ T cells from blood, sampled before the transplant. The nucleotide sequence reads TGTGCCAGCAGTTTAGCGAGCTCCTACAATGAGCAGTTCTTC. Translated, it reads CASSLASSYNEQFF.